The 9 T cell receptor beta chains below all came from one sample that was sequenced in a study of PD-L1 blockade in urothelial cancer. Profiled with immunoSEQ multiplex PCR; TCRdb holds only in-frame clones, not every one. The sample records about 82,000 clones, more than 75% being singletons. The sequencing used PBMCs, collected around atezolizumab (anti-PD-L1) treatment. All receptors derive from a man between 70 and 80 years old with urothelial cancer.

This clone has a count of ten or more. This chain links TRBV19 with TRBJ2-5; TRBD2 is a possible D gene (7 bases). Per germline, CDR1 LNHDA and CDR2 SQIVND (reference sequence). The CDR3 loop spans 15 amino acids. V lost 3 bases and J lost 4, with 15 bases in between. The CDR3 DNA follows: TGTGCCAGTAGTATCGGCATGGGGGGGCTAGAGACCCAGTACTTC. It encodes CASSIGMGGLETQYF.

The rearrangement joins TRBV6-6 to TRBJ1-2; 7 nucleotides match TRBD1. After removal of 4 bases from V and 5 bases from J, the junction contained 10 bases not matched to a gene. The CDR3 covers 15 residues. In germline, CDR1 is MNHNY, CDR2 SVGAGI (reference sequence). The CDR3 DNA reads TGTGCCAGCAGTTCGACGACAGGGCCTATGTATGGCTACACCTTC. Residues: CASSSTTGPMYGYTF.

The table lists this clone with a count of one. This chain connects TRBV12-5 to TRBJ1-4, with TRBD1 as a possible D gene (6 bases). Germline CDR1 LGHNT, CDR2 FRNRAP. The CDR3 has 16 residues. With 2 bases removed from V and 2 bases from J, the gap between germline ends came to 12 bases. The CDR3 loop is CASGLKQGPTNEKLFF. The CDR3 DNA reads TGTGCTAGTGGTTTGAAGCAGGGGCCCACTAATGAAAAACTGTTTTTT.

This chain connects TRBV9 to TRBJ1-5, with D possibly being TRBD1 (5 bases). This CDR3 region has 15 residues. Germline V gene lookup returns CDR1 SGDLS and CDR2 YYNGEE. V dropped 0 bases and J dropped 1 base, with 8 bases sitting between them. In nucleotides, the CDR3 is TGTGCCAGCAGCGTAGAAAAGGGGAGCAATCAGCCCCAGCATTTT. Translating gives CASSVEKGSNQPQHF.

The chain joins TRBV21-1 to TRBJ1-1; the table assigns TRBD1, which was not confirmed against the DNA. TRBV21-1 is assigned pseudogene status. This CDR3 comprises 15 residues. The CDR3 loop is CASRKAGGKNTEAFF. CDR3 bases: TGTGCCAGCAGAAAAGCAGGGGGCAAGAACACTGAAGCTTTCTTT.

This chain uses TRBV11-2 with TRBJ2-3, with D possibly matching TRBD1 (6 bases). The CDR3 covers 14 residues. From germline, CDR1 is SGHAT and CDR2 FQNNGV. The V end lost 3 bases, the J end lost 2 bases, and 9 bases lay between the germline ends. The CDR3 region is CASSLRGTTDTQYF. For the CDR3, the DNA is TGTGCCAGCAGCTTGAGGGGGACCACAGATACGCAGTATTTT.

V and J are TRBV29-1 and TRBJ2-3, with 7 positions matching TRBD2. Losses at the gene ends were 4 bases for V and 3 bases for J; bases not matched to a gene: 4. CDR1 is SQVTM, CDR2 ANQGSEA, per germline. The CDR3 length is 13 residues. DNA for the CDR3: TGCAGCGTTGGGGGGGGAGGTACAGATACGCAGTATTTT. This encodes CSVGGGGTDTQYF.

The chain links TRBV6-1 to TRBJ1-1, with 8 nucleotides matching TRBD1. V lost 2 bases, J lost 5 bases, and 10 bases stayed unmatched. The CDR3 has 16 amino acids. The germline V gene encodes CDR1 MNHNS and CDR2 SASEGT. The CDR3 reads CASSESVSRGHTEAFF. The DNA of the CDR3 is TGTGCCAGCAGTGAATCAGTTAGCAGGGGGCATACTGAAGCTTTCTTT.

The genes are TRBV2 and TRBJ2-5; 8 bases agree with TRBD1. The germline gives CDR1 SNHLY, CDR2 FYNNEI. Germline trimming cut 6 bases from V and 0 bases from J; bases unmatched to any gene: 12. There are 17 residues in the CDR3. The CDR3 bases are TGTGCCAGCAGCGGCGACAGGGGCCACTTGTACCAAGAGACCCAGTACTTC. This codes for CASSGDRGHLYQETQYF.